The 29 T cell receptor beta chains below come from one sample, sequenced in a study of response to subunit inactivated influenza vaccine. TCRdb fed the RT-PCR reads into MiXCR, producing one record per CDR3 protein. The sample carries about 190,000 distinct CDR3 sequences, roughly an eighth recorded once. Sequenced here: CD8+ T cells sorted from PBMCs, sampled around 5 days after vaccination. The receptors originated from a man aged 50-59 years who received an inactivated influenza vaccine.

This clonotype has only a few counts. V is TRBV4-3 and J is TRBJ2-2; D is unclear. Trimming removed 0 bases from V and 2 bases from J, with 13 bases in between. The germline V gene has CDR1 LGHNA and CDR2 YSLEER. CDR3 size: 17 residues. The CDR3 coding sequence is TGCGCCAGCAGCCAAGAGTCACGGCTAGATAACACCGGGGAGCTGTTTTTT. Residues: CASSQESRLDNTGELFF.

This clonotype has just a few counts. V gene TRBV7-9 combines with J gene TRBJ2-5, with D maybe TRBD2 (5 bases). The germline CDR1 and CDR2 sequences are SEHNR and FQNEAQ (reference sequence). The CDR3 length is 15 residues. The CDR3 here is CGVVGGEYVGETQYF. In DNA form, the CDR3 reads TGTGGAGTCGTTGGTGGGGAGTACGTCGGAGAGACCCAGTACTTC.

In this sample, this clonotype turned up many times. This rearrangement joins TRBV20-1 to TRBJ2-7; no firm D call. Trimming took off 2 bases at V and 1 base at J, with 18 bases between the two ends. Germline-derived CDR1 and CDR2 are DFQATT and SNEGSKA (reference sequence). This CDR3 spans 16 amino acids. The CDR3 bases are TGCAGTGCTAGAAAATCACCGTCACCCTTTTCCTACGAGCAGTACTTC. It translates to CSARKSPSPFSYEQYF.

The gene calls are TRBV4-2 and TRBJ2-7; D may match TRBD1 or TRBD2 (6 bases each). V was shortened by 0 bases and J by 3 bases, with 15 bases between the two germline ends. The CDR3 totals 16 residues. Germline CDR1 and CDR2: LGHNA and YNFKEQ. CDR3 in DNA: TGTGCCAGCAGCCAAGATCCCCGGGGGCCCGACTACGAGCAGTACTTC. It yields the protein CASSQDPRGPDYEQYF.

This clonotype was observed at least ten times. The gene calls are TRBV6-2 or TRBV6-3 and TRBJ2-7; a possible D gene is TRBD2 (5 bases). V was clipped by 5 bases and J by 3 bases, with 17 bases between them. Germline CDR1 is MNHEY and CDR2 is SVGEGT. The CDR3 is 15 amino acids. CDR3 protein: CASSTVGVGSYEQYF. CDR3 coding DNA: TGTGCCAGCAGTACAGTTGGGGTAGGGAGCTACGAGCAGTACTTC.

A few counts support this clonotype. The CDR3 DNA reads as TGTGCCAGCAGCTGGGGGTCAAGGGACGAGCAGTACTTC. Its translation is CASSWGSRDEQYF. The V and J genes are TRBV11-2 and TRBJ2-7; D possibly matches TRBD1 or TRBD2 (5 bases each). Trimming took 4 bases from V and 5 from J, leaving 12 bases between them. CDR3 length: 13 residues. The germline V gene has CDR1 SGHAT and CDR2 FQNNGV.

The sample holds a few counts of this clonotype. DNA for the CDR3: TGTGCCAGCAGCTTCTCTAGCGGGGGGGTACTTAGCACAGATACGCAGTATTTT. Protein product: CASSFSSGGVLSTDTQYF. V is TRBV11-2 and J is TRBJ2-3, with TRBD2 identical over 12 bases. The CDR3 contains 18 residues. J lost 0 bases, V lost 3 bases, and 7 bases had no gene match. Germline assignment: CDR1 SGHAT and CDR2 FQNNGV.

This clonotype was detected ten times or more. The gene calls are TRBV4-2 and TRBJ2-3, with D maybe TRBD1 (6 bases). CDR1 and CDR2 from the germline V gene are LGHNA and YNFKEQ. The CDR3 is 17 amino acids. Between the trimmed V and J ends, which lost 3 bases and 0 bases, there was a span of 16 bases. DNA of the CDR3: TGTGCCAGCAGCCATCTCTTGGGGGCCGCTAGCACAGATACGCAGTATTTT. It translates to CASSHLLGAASTDTQYF.

There are many counts of this clonotype. The chain couples TRBV20-1 to TRBJ2-7, with no clear D. From germline, CDR1 is DFQATT and CDR2 SNEGSKA (reference sequence). Trimming removed 6 bases at V and 2 bases at J, with 11 bases between. This CDR3 has 12 amino acids. The CDR3 nucleotides read TGCAGTGCCCCACACAGAACCTACGAGCAGTACTTC. Translated: CSAPHRTYEQYF.

This chain uses TRBV6-5 with TRBJ2-3, with D possibly TRBD2 on 6 matching bases. Deletions cut 0 bases from V and 1 base from J, with 11 bases between. The germline gives CDR1 MNHEY, CDR2 SVGAGI. This CDR3 has 16 amino acids. CDR3 sequence: CASSYSIGGGTDTQYF. The CDR3, as DNA: TGTGCCAGCAGTTACTCGATTGGCGGGGGCACAGATACGCAGTATTTT.

This clonotype was recorded a few times. The chain has TRBV4-3 and TRBJ2-3; possible D gene TRBD2, 6 bases. Trimming removed 5 bases from V and 15 bases from J, with 15 bases in between. Germline loops: CDR1 LGHNA, CDR2 YSLEER. The CDR3 is made up of 11 amino acids. The CDR3 DNA reads TGCGCCAGCAGCTTCGGGCGGGACCTTTATTTT. This codes for CASSFGRDLYF.

This rearrangement joins TRBV7-9 to TRBJ1-3; D is uncertain. In germline, CDR1 is SEHNR, CDR2 FQNEAQ (reference sequence). V lost 2 bases, J lost 4 bases, and 12 bases lay in between. The length of the CDR3 is 15 residues. DNA of the CDR3: TGTGCCAGCAGCTTAACCTTTCAGTTCGGAAACACCATATATTTT. It is translated as CASSLTFQFGNTIYF.

This clonotype has a count of ten or more. The rearrangement joins TRBV5-1 to TRBJ2-1; TRBD2 matches 10 bases. The CDR3 spans 15 residues. The germline V gene encodes CDR1 SGHRS and CDR2 YFSETQ. The V and J ends lost 1 base and 5 bases, in that order; junction bases with no gene match: 3. CDR3 sequence: CASSLQREGNNEQFF. The CDR3 bases are TGCGCCAGCAGCTTGCAGCGGGAGGGAAACAATGAGCAGTTCTTC.

The CDR3 spells CASSEMLAGVGEQFF. Here the CDR3 DNA reads TGTGCCAGCAGTGAAATGCTGGCGGGAGTAGGTGAGCAGTTCTTC. The chain employs TRBV6-4 and TRBJ2-1; TRBD2 agrees at 7 bases. The V gene end was trimmed by 3 bases and the J gene end by 9 bases; junction bases not matched to a gene: 11. The germline CDR1 and CDR2 sequences are MRHNA and SNTAGT. The CDR3 covers 15 residues.

This clonotype was seen repeatedly, ten times or more. In DNA form, the CDR3 reads TGTGCCAGCAGTTACGCTCTGAGCGAGCAGTACTTC. As protein: CASSYALSEQYF. This chain connects TRBV6-6 to TRBJ2-7; D not resolved. CDR3 length: 12 amino acids. V was shortened by 2 bases and J by 6 bases, with 8 bases between the two germline ends. Per the germline V gene, CDR1 is MNHNY and CDR2 is SVGAGI (reference sequence).

This rearrangement joins TRBV4-1 to TRBJ1-2, with D uncertain. The CDR3 covers 13 residues. Germline loops: CDR1 MGHRA, CDR2 YSYEKL. V gave up 3 bases and J gave up 1 base, with 6 bases separating them. In nucleotides, the CDR3 is TGCGCCAGCAGCCAGACATTTAACTATGGCTACACCTTC. Its protein product is CASSQTFNYGYTF.

The chain recombines TRBV12-3 or TRBV12-4 with TRBJ2-1; possibly TRBD1 or TRBD2 for D (5 bases each). V was cut by 6 bases and J by 3 bases, with 15 bases left in between. The CDR3 contains 15 residues. The CDR3 region has the DNA TGTGCCAGCAGCCCTGACGGGGCAATCTACAATGAGCAGTTCTTC. Translation gives CASSPDGAIYNEQFF.

The chain employs TRBV5-1 and TRBJ2-7; 8 bases line up with TRBD2. Germline-derived CDR1 and CDR2 are SGHRS and YFSETQ. The J segment lost 3 bases and the V segment lost 4 bases, leaving 9 bases of the junction unmatched. The CDR3 extends over 15 amino acids. The chain's CDR3 is CASSRGLVGNYEQYF. CDR3 DNA: TGCGCCAGCAGCCGGGGACTAGTCGGGAACTACGAGCAGTACTTC.

The chain has TRBV3-1 and TRBJ2-5, with D hard to call. The CDR3 contains 15 residues. Deletions cut 4 bases from V and 2 bases from J, with 14 bases between. Germline lookup yields CDR1 LGHDT and CDR2 YNNKEL (reference sequence). CDR3: CASSLSRGVQETQYF. As DNA, the CDR3 is TGTGCCAGCAGCCTCTCCCGTGGAGTTCAAGAGACCCAGTACTTC.

The V gene is TRBV4-2, the J gene TRBJ2-6; TRBD1 might be the D (6 bases). The CDR3 sequence is 17 residues long. Germline-derived CDR1 and CDR2 are LGHNA and YNFKEQ. Trimming took 4 bases from V and 4 from J, leaving 17 bases between them. CDR3 nucleotides: TGTGCCAGCAGCCTCCGGGGTGGGACATCGGGGGCCAACGTCCTGACTTTC. Translating gives CASSLRGGTSGANVLTF.

This sequence joins TRBV28 and TRBJ2-7, with 7 positions matching TRBD1. There are 17 residues in the CDR3. Germline V gene data show CDR1 as MDHEN and CDR2 as SYDVKM. The trim removed 1 base at V and 4 bases at J, leaving 13 bases unmatched. CDR3 coding DNA: TGTGCCAGCAGTTTATATTTAGGGGGCATAACTAGGTACGAGCAGTACTTC. The encoded protein is CASSLYLGGITRYEQYF.

The chain recombines TRBV5-5 with TRBJ2-1, with 11 bases lining up with TRBD2. V lost 4 bases, J lost 6 bases, and 6 bases stayed unmatched. CDR1 is SGHKS and CDR2 is YYEKEE in the germline V gene (reference sequence). The CDR3 consists of 15 residues. CDR3 nucleotides: TGTGCCAGCAGCCCGACTAGCGGGGACGGCAATGAGCAGTTCTTC. Its protein product is CASSPTSGDGNEQFF.

This sequence joins TRBV25-1 and TRBJ1-2, with 10 bases aligning to TRBD1. V was clipped by 6 bases and J by 7 bases; unmatched bases: 11. There are 15 residues in the CDR3. Germline V CDR1 and CDR2: MGHDK, SYGVNS. The CDR3 reads CASSPVGQGFGGYTF. CDR3 DNA sequence: TGTGCCAGCAGCCCCGTGGGACAGGGGTTTGGTGGCTACACCTTC.

Only a few counts were recorded for this clonotype. The chain recombines TRBV6-2 or TRBV6-3 with TRBJ2-1; 15 bases match TRBD2. Germline loops: CDR1 MNHEY, CDR2 SVGEGT. V lost 5 bases and J lost 0; bases outside the gene matches: 5. The CDR3 is made up of 18 amino acids. The CDR3 sequence is CASSPGLAGGSSYNEQFF. The DNA of the CDR3 is TGTGCCAGCAGTCCGGGACTAGCGGGAGGCAGCTCCTACAATGAGCAGTTCTTC.

A few counts support this clonotype. The rearrangement links TRBV4-2 to TRBJ2-7; a possible D gene is TRBD1 (5 bases). Germline values: CDR1 LGHNA, CDR2 YNFKEQ. V lost 3 bases and J lost 2, with 11 bases in between. The CDR3 has 14 amino acids. CDR3 amino acids: CASSQRGQAYEQYF. The CDR3 bases are TGTGCCAGCAGCCAGAGAGGACAAGCCTACGAGCAGTACTTC.

The chain carries TRBV10-3 and TRBJ1-1; no firm D call. The germline gives CDR1 ENHRY, CDR2 SYGVKD. Trimming removed 10 bases at V and 1 base at J, with 10 bases between. This CDR3 is 12 amino acids long. This CDR3 reads CATLSENTEAFF. In DNA form, the CDR3 reads TGTGCCACCTTGAGCGAGAACACTGAAGCTTTCTTT.

This clonotype has a count of ten or more. The V call is TRBV4-3, the J call TRBJ2-1; perhaps TRBD2 as D (5 bases). The V gene's germline CDR1 is LGHNA and CDR2 YSLEER. This CDR3 spans 14 amino acids. Trimming took off 4 bases at V and 10 bases at J, with 17 bases between the two ends. CDR3 DNA: TGCGCCAGCAGCCCCGGGGTTGCTTGGAGGGAGCAGTTCTTC. Encoded protein: CASSPGVAWREQFF.

The J gene is TRBJ2-7, the V gene TRBV7-9, with 8 positions matching TRBD1. J was trimmed by 6 bases and V by 5 bases; bases with no gene match: 12. The V gene's germline CDR1 is SEHNR and CDR2 FQNEAQ (reference sequence). The CDR3 spans 15 residues. This chain's CDR3 is CASSPGAGQGGEQYF. In DNA, the CDR3 is TGTGCCAGCAGCCCTGGCGCCGGACAGGGTGGCGAGCAGTACTTC. Based on the CDR3 plus reference TRBV7-9 and TRBJ2-7, the full variable domain is DTGVSQNPRHKITKRGQNVTFRCDPISEHNRLYWYRQTLGQGPEFLTYFQNEAQLEKSRLLSDRFSAERPKGSFSTLEIQRTEQGDSAMYLCASSPGAGQGGEQYFGPGTRLTVT.

The chain is built from TRBV7-6 and TRBJ2-2, with a weak D call TRBD2 (6 bases). This CDR3 is 15 amino acids long. V lost 1 base and J 5 bases, leaving 11 bases between the germline ends. Germline values: CDR1 SGHVS, CDR2 FNYEAQ. This chain's CDR3 is CASSLVRESTGELFF. CDR3 DNA sequence: TGTGCCAGCAGCTTAGTGCGGGAATCTACCGGGGAGCTGTTTTTT.